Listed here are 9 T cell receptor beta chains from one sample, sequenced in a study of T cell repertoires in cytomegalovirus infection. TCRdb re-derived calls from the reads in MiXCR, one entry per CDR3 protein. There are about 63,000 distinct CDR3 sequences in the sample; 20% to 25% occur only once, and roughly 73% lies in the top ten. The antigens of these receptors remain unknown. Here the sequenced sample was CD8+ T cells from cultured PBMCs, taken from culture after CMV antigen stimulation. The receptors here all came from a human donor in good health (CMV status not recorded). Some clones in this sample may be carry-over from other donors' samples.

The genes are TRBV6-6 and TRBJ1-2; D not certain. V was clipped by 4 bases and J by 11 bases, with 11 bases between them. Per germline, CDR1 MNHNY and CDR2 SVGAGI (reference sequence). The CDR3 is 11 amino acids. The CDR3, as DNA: TGTGCCAGCAGTTCGGGATCTGGATACACCTTC. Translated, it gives CASSSGSGYTF.

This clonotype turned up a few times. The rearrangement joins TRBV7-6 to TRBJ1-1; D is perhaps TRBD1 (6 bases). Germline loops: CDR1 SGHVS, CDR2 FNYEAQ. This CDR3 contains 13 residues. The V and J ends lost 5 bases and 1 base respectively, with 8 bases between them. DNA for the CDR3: TGTGCCAGCAGCGAGACAGGGAACACTGAAGCTTTCTTT. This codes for CASSETGNTEAFF.

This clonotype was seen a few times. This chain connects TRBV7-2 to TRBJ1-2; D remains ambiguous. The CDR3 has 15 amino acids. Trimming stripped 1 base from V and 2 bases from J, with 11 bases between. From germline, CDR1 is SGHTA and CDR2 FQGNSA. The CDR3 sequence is CASSLEGTPNYGYTF. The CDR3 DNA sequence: TGTGCCAGCAGCTTAGAAGGCACTCCGAACTATGGCTACACCTTC.

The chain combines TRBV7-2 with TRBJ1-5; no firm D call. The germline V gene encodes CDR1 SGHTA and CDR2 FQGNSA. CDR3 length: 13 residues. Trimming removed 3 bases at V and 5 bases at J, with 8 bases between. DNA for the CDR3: TGTGCCAGCAGCTTTGGAAGTTATCAGCCCCAGCATTTT. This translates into CASSFGSYQPQHF.

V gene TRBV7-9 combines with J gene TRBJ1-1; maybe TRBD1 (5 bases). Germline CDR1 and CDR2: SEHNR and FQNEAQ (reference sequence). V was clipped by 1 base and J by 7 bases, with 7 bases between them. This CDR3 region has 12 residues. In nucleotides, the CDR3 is TGTGCCAGCAGCTTAGGGGGGTTTGAAGCTTTCTTT. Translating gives CASSLGGFEAFF.

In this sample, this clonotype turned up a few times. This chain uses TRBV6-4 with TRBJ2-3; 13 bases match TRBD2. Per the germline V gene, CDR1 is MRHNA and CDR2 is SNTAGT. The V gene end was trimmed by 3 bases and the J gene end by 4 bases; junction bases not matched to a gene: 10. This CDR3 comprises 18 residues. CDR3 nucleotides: TGTGCCAGCAGTGAACTAGCGGGGGGGCCTAGCGGACCAGATACGCAGTATTTT. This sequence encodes CASSELAGGPSGPDTQYF.

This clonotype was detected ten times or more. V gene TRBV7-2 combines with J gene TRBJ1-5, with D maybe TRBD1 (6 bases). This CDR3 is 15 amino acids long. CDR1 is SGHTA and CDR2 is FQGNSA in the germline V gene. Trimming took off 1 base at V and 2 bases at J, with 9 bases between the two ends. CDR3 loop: CASSLEAGGNQPQHF. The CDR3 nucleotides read TGTGCCAGCAGCTTAGAGGCAGGGGGCAATCAGCCCCAGCATTTT.

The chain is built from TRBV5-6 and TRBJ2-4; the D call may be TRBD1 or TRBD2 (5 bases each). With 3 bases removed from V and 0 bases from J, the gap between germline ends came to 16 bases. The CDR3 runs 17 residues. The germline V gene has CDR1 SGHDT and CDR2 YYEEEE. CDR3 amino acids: CASSSWAGRVAKNIQYF. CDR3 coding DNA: TGTGCCAGCAGCTCCTGGGCAGGGCGGGTAGCCAAAAACATTCAGTACTTC. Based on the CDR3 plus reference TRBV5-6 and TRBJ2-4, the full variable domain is DAGVTQSPTHLIKTRGQQVTLRCSPKSGHDTVSWYQQALGQGPQFIFQYYEEEERQRGNFPDRFSGHQFPNYSSELNVNALLLGDSALYLCASSSWAGRVAKNIQYFGAGTRLSVL.

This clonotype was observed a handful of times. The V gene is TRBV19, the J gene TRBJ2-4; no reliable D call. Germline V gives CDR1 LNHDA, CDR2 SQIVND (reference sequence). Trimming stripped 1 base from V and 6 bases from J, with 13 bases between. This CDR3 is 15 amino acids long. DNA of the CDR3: TGTGCCAGTAGTATAGGGCAGGTAGAATTAAACATTCAGTACTTC. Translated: CASSIGQVELNIQYF. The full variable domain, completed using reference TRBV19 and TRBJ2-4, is DGGITQSPKYLFRKEGQNVTLSCEQNLNHDAMYWYRQDPGQGLRLIYYSQIVNDFQKGDIAEGYSVSREKKESFPLTVTSAQKNPTAFYLCASSIGQVELNIQYFGAGTRLSVL.